This passage covers 30 T cell receptor beta chains from one sample sequenced in a study of T-cell memory formation after mild COVID-19. TCRdb re-called the 5' RACE reads through MiXCR, storing one row per CDR3 protein. This table has about 390,000 distinct CDR3 sequences, 20% to 25% appearing once. Sequenced material: PBMCs or a T cell subset sorted from them (not recorded which). All receptors derive from an adult woman who had mild COVID-19 (a few samples of this study predate the infection). Cell type and time point are not known.

The chain carries TRBV4-1 and TRBJ2-1, with a weak D call TRBD2 (6 bases). This CDR3 region has 14 residues. V lost 4 bases, J lost 4 bases, and 11 bases lay in between. Germline values: CDR1 MGHRA, CDR2 YSYEKL. CDR3 in DNA: TGCGCCAGCAGCCCAGCGGGCGAGTACAATGAGCAGTTCTTC. Translating it yields CASSPAGEYNEQFF.

This clonotype was recorded at least ten times. This chain connects TRBV29-1 to TRBJ2-1, with 11 bases identical to TRBD2. J lost 10 bases, V lost 8 bases, and 13 bases had no gene match. The length of the CDR3 is 14 residues. Germline V gene sequence: CDR1 SQVTM, CDR2 ANQGSEA. This CDR3 reads CSTLGTSGSREQFF. Here the CDR3 DNA reads TGCAGCACCCTGGGTACTAGCGGGAGCAGGGAGCAGTTCTTC.

The chain has TRBV7-9 and TRBJ2-7; TRBD2 agrees at 12 bases. CDR3 length equals 16 residues. The V segment lost 5 bases and the J segment 2 bases; nucleotides outside the gene matches: 7. Germline V CDR1 and CDR2: SEHNR, FQNEAQ (reference sequence). CDR3: CASSVTSGGRPYEQYF. Here the CDR3 DNA reads TGTGCCAGCAGCGTCACTAGCGGGGGGCGACCCTACGAGCAGTACTTC.

This clonotype was detected only a few times. The rearrangement links TRBV4-1 to TRBJ2-3, with TRBD2 matching 8 bases. V shed 3 bases and J 7 bases; nucleotides not matched to a gene: 12. CDR3 length: 16 amino acids. Looked up from germline, CDR1 is MGHRA and CDR2 is YSYEKL. The CDR3 sequence: CASSHETSEGINTQYF. The CDR3 DNA reads as TGCGCCAGCAGCCATGAGACTAGCGAGGGAATAAATACGCAGTATTTT.

This chain connects TRBV6-5 to TRBJ2-5; 7 nucleotides align to TRBD1. Germline-derived CDR1 and CDR2 are MNHEY and SVGAGI. Germline trimming cut 5 bases from V and 1 base from J; bases unmatched to any gene: 1. This CDR3 region has 13 residues. CDR3 in amino acids: CASSDRVQETQYF. The CDR3 nucleotides are TGTGCCAGCAGTGACAGGGTCCAAGAGACCCAGTACTTC.

The chain couples TRBV29-1 to TRBJ2-7; 7 nucleotides align to TRBD1. The germline V gene has CDR1 SQVTM and CDR2 ANQGSEA. The CDR3 is 12 amino acids. J gave up 2 bases and V 6 bases, and 4 bases lay outside the gene matches. CDR3 residues: CSVRDSAYEQYF. CDR3 DNA sequence: TGCAGCGTCCGGGACAGCGCCTACGAGCAGTACTTC.

The genes are TRBV18 and TRBJ2-5; no reliable D call. This CDR3 is built from 14 residues. CDR1 and CDR2 from the germline V gene are KGHSH and LQKENI. The ends were cut back, 3 bases at V and 2 bases at J, with 10 bases in the middle. CDR3 loop: CASSPGVRQETQYF. CDR3 sequence (DNA): TGTGCCAGCTCACCGGGCGTCCGACAAGAGACCCAGTACTTC. Full variable domain (remainder filled in from reference TRBV18 and TRBJ2-5): NAGVMQNPRHLVRRRGQEARLRCSPMKGHSHVYWYRQLPEEGLKFMVYLQKENIIDESGMPKERFSAEFPKEGPSILRIQQVVRGDSAAYFCASSPGVRQETQYFGPGTRLLVL.

The chain joins TRBV12-3 or TRBV12-4 to TRBJ1-1; a possible D gene is TRBD1 (6 bases). V was clipped by 6 bases and J by 1 base, with 12 bases between them. CDR3 length equals 14 residues. CDR3 residues: CASRRTTGNTEAFF. DNA for the CDR3: TGTGCCAGCAGGCGGACGACAGGGAACACTGAAGCTTTCTTT.

The J gene is TRBJ1-1, the V gene TRBV20-1; unclear D gene. V was cut by 0 bases and J by 3 bases, with 17 bases left in between. This CDR3 spans 16 amino acids. Germline V gene sequence: CDR1 DFQATT, CDR2 SNEGSKA (reference sequence). CDR3 protein: CSARDDLRARDTEAFF. As DNA, the CDR3 is TGCAGTGCTAGAGATGACTTGAGGGCGCGGGACACTGAAGCTTTCTTT.

This clonotype turned up a few times. The V gene is TRBV2, the J gene TRBJ1-4; unclear D gene. The CDR3 length is 15 residues. Trimming stripped 2 bases from V and 2 bases from J, with 9 bases between. CDR1 is SNHLY, CDR2 FYNNEI, per germline. CDR3 nucleotide sequence: TGTGCCAGCAGTGAATCCCGTACGACTAATGAAAAACTGTTTTTT. Translated, it gives CASSESRTTNEKLFF.

This clonotype was picked up a small number of times. V and J are TRBV20-1 and TRBJ1-1; TRBD1 matches at 7 bases. Germline-derived CDR1 and CDR2 are DFQATT and SNEGSKA (reference sequence). The CDR3 loop spans 13 amino acids. Trimming removed 3 bases from V and 8 bases from J; junction bases left unmatched: 9. Written as DNA, the CDR3 is TGCAGTGCTAGGGCGTACCGGGACAGAGAAGCTTTCTTT. Amino acids: CSARAYRDREAFF.

This chain uses TRBV11-2 with TRBJ2-1; 7 bases are shared with TRBD1. From germline, CDR1 is SGHAT and CDR2 FQNNGV. After removal of 5 bases from V and 7 bases from J, the junction contained 11 bases not matched to a gene. The length of the CDR3 is 15 residues. This CDR3 is CASSPLTGRTNEQFF. The CDR3 DNA reads TGTGCCAGCAGCCCTTTGACAGGGCGTACAAATGAGCAGTTCTTC. The full variable domain, with the rest looked up from reference TRBV11-2 and TRBJ2-1, is EAGVAQSPRYKIIEKRQSVAFWCNPISGHATLYWYQQILGQGPKLLIQFQNNGVVDDSQLPKDRFSAERLKGVDSTLKIQPAKLEDSAVYLCASSPLTGRTNEQFFGPGTRLTVL.

This clonotype was observed a handful of times. The chain links TRBV4-1 to TRBJ2-5, with D uncertain. Germline assignment: CDR1 MGHRA and CDR2 YSYEKL. The CDR3 contains 14 residues. V lost 0 bases and J lost 6, with 11 bases in between. As DNA, the CDR3 is TGCGCCAGCAGCCAAGACCCGGATGTGCAGACCCAGTACTTC. Its protein is CASSQDPDVQTQYF.

The V gene is TRBV4-1, the J gene TRBJ1-3, with a weak D call TRBD1 (6 bases). V was pared by 0 bases and J by 4 bases, with 13 bases between. Germline CDR1 is MGHRA and CDR2 is YSYEKL. The CDR3 extends over 16 amino acids. The CDR3 DNA is TGCGCCAGCAGCCAAGATGCGGGGGCATACGGAAACACCATATATTTT. This gives the protein CASSQDAGAYGNTIYF.

This rearrangement joins TRBV6-4 to TRBJ2-3, with TRBD2 matching over 11 bases. Looked up from germline, CDR1 is MRHNA and CDR2 is SNTAGT. This CDR3 has 17 residues. V dropped 6 bases and J dropped 6; count of bases not matched to a gene: 14. The CDR3, as DNA: TGTGCCAGCAGAGCGATCGGGACTAGCGGTGCGAGCGATACGCAGTATTTT. Its protein is CASRAIGTSGASDTQYF.

This clonotype was detected once. The J gene is TRBJ1-5, the V gene TRBV9; 8 nucleotides align to TRBD1. The length of the CDR3 is 14 residues. The V gene end was trimmed by 0 bases and the J gene end by 4 bases; junction bases not matched to a gene: 0. From germline, CDR1 is SGDLS and CDR2 YYNGEE. The CDR3 is CASSVGTGNQPQHF. The CDR3 DNA is TGTGCCAGCAGCGTAGGGACAGGGAATCAGCCCCAGCATTTT.

The rearrangement links TRBV29-1 to TRBJ2-3, with a weak D call TRBD2 (6 bases). This CDR3 is built from 14 residues. Trimming cost V 4 bases and J 0 bases, with 11 bases left between them. CDR1 is SQVTM and CDR2 is ANQGSEA in the germline V gene. CDR3 DNA: TGCAGCGTTGGCGGGGCCTTGAGCACAGATACGCAGTATTTT. This translates into CSVGGALSTDTQYF.

The chain combines TRBV19 with TRBJ2-7; D is tentatively TRBD1 or TRBD2 (5 bases each). V was clipped by 5 bases and J by 3 bases, with 11 bases between them. Germline V gene lookup returns CDR1 LNHDA and CDR2 SQIVND (reference sequence). The CDR3 extends over 13 amino acids. The CDR3 spells CASSPGTNYEQYF. In nucleotides, the CDR3 is TGTGCCAGTAGTCCGGGGACGAACTACGAGCAGTACTTC.

Only a few counts were recorded for this clonotype. The genes are TRBV24-1 and TRBJ1-2; D unclear. V was cut by 5 bases and J by 0 bases, with 6 bases left in between. This CDR3 comprises 13 residues. Germline V gene lookup returns CDR1 KGHDR and CDR2 SFDVKD. In nucleotides, the CDR3 is TGTGCCACCAGTGTGGCAGCTAACTATGGCTACACCTTC. As protein: CATSVAANYGYTF.

In the case of this clonotype: Germline and junction disagree at one end, which may indicate a read error. The chain employs TRBV20-1 and TRBJ1-2; D is perhaps TRBD1 (6 bases). CDR3 length equals 11 residues. Germline lookup yields CDR1 DFQATT and CDR2 SNEGSKA (reference sequence). In DNA, the CDR3 is TGCAGTGCTAGAGGAGGGGACAATCCCGACTTC. Residues: CSARGGDNPDF.

The V call is TRBV10-3, the J call TRBJ1-1, with 10 nucleotides matching TRBD1. With V trimmed by 11 bases and J by 1 base, 4 bases remained unmatched. Germline values: CDR1 ENHRY, CDR2 SYGVKD. The CDR3 covers 13 residues. CDR3 residues: CAGRDRGNTEAFF. CDR3 bases: TGTGCCGGCAGGGACAGGGGGAACACTGAAGCTTTCTTT.

V gene TRBV3-1 combines with J gene TRBJ2-7, with 13 bases matching TRBD2. The CDR3 has 16 residues. CDR1 LGHDT and CDR2 YNNKEL come from the germline V gene (reference sequence). Losses at the gene ends were 4 bases for V and 4 bases for J; bases not matched to a gene: 7. This chain's CDR3 is CASSRPGLAGAYEQYF. CDR3 sequence (DNA): TGTGCCAGCAGCCGCCCCGGACTAGCGGGAGCTTACGAGCAGTACTTC.

This clonotype was seen a few times. The chain has TRBV29-1 and TRBJ2-7; D might be TRBD1 (6 bases). The V gene's germline CDR1 is SQVTM and CDR2 ANQGSEA. V lost 3 bases and J 3 bases, leaving 15 bases between the germline ends. The CDR3 sequence is 14 residues long. The CDR3, as DNA: TGCAGCGTTGAGGCCCCGGGACACCACTACGAGCAGTACTTC. Translated, it gives CSVEAPGHHYEQYF.

This clonotype was counted once. This chain uses TRBV11-1 with TRBJ1-1; D is possibly TRBD1 (6 bases). V was pared by 2 bases and J by 0 bases, with 7 bases between. CDR1 and CDR2 from the germline V gene are SGHAT and FQDESV (reference sequence). This CDR3 contains 14 residues. This CDR3 reads CASSLNRVNTEAFF. The CDR3 DNA reads as TGTGCCAGCAGCTTAAACAGGGTGAACACTGAAGCTTTCTTT.

The J gene is TRBJ2-5, the V gene TRBV7-2; tentatively, D is TRBD1 (6 bases). Germline CDR1 SGHTA, CDR2 FQGNSA. Trimming took off 5 bases at V and 5 bases at J, with 12 bases between the two ends. This CDR3 spans 13 amino acids. DNA for the CDR3: TGTGCCAGCAGCCAAAGAAGGGGGGAGACCCAGTACTTC. The encoded protein is CASSQRRGETQYF.

This chain's CDR3 is CASRLLARRLAGGYNEQFF. The CDR3 nucleotides read TGTGCCAGCAGGTTACTGGCCCGGAGACTAGCGGGAGGGTACAATGAGCAGTTCTTC. The V call is TRBV5-6, the J call TRBJ2-1; 14 nucleotides match TRBD2. Germline V CDR1 and CDR2: SGHDT, YYEEEE. Germline trimming cut 5 bases from V and 4 bases from J; bases unmatched to any gene: 14. The CDR3 has 19 amino acids.

This clonotype was counted ten times or more. The V gene is TRBV5-1, the J gene TRBJ2-1; TRBD2 matches at 9 bases. V lost 4 bases, J lost 14 bases, and 7 bases stayed unmatched. This CDR3 contains 12 residues. The germline CDR1 and CDR2 sequences are SGHRS and YFSETQ. CDR3 protein: CASSLKRGAEFF. The CDR3 DNA reads as TGCGCCAGCAGCCTAAAGCGGGGGGCAGAGTTCTTC.

The rearrangement joins TRBV4-2 to TRBJ2-3; possible D gene TRBD1, 5 bases. The V end lost 3 bases, the J end lost 1 base, and 17 bases lay between the germline ends. The CDR3 is 17 amino acids. CDR1 and CDR2 from the germline V gene are LGHNA and YNFKEQ. CDR3 region: CASSHPMGLTGTDTQYF. The CDR3 bases are TGTGCCAGCAGCCACCCGATGGGGCTAACGGGCACAGATACGCAGTATTTT.

V gene TRBV6-5 combines with J gene TRBJ1-2; 9 nucleotides line up with TRBD1. CDR3 size: 14 residues. The V segment lost 2 bases and the J segment 5 bases; nucleotides outside the gene matches: 3. The germline CDR1 and CDR2 sequences are MNHEY and SVGAGI. CDR3 bases: TGTGCCAGCAGTTACCTCGGGACAGGGTATGGCTACACCTTC. Residues: CASSYLGTGYGYTF.

The chain recombines TRBV12-3 or TRBV12-4 with TRBJ2-1, with 9 bases lining up with TRBD1. The CDR3 length is 16 residues. V dropped 6 bases and J dropped 5; count of bases not matched to a gene: 11. In nucleotides, the CDR3 is TGTGCCAGCAGCTCCGTACAGGGGGCGCGGGACAATGAGCAGTTCTTC. This translates into CASSSVQGARDNEQFF.